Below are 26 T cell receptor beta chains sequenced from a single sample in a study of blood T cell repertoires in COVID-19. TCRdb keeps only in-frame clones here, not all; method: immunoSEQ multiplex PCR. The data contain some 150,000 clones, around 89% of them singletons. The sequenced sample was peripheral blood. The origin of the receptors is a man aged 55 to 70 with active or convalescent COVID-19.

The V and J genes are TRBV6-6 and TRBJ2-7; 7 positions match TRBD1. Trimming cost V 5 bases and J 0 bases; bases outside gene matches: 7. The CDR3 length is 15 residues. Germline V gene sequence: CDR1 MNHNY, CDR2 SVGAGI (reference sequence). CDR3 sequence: CASSPTGTASYEQYF. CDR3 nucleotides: TGTGCCAGCAGTCCAACCGGGACAGCCTCCTACGAGCAGTACTTC.

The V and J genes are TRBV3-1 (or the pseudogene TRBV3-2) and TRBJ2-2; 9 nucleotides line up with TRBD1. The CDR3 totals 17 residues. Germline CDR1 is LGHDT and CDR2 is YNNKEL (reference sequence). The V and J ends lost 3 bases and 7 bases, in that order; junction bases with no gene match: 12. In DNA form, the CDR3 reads TGTGCCAGCAGCCAGTACAGACAGGGGGTAATAGGCGGGGAGCTGTTTTTT. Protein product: CASSQYRQGVIGGELFF.

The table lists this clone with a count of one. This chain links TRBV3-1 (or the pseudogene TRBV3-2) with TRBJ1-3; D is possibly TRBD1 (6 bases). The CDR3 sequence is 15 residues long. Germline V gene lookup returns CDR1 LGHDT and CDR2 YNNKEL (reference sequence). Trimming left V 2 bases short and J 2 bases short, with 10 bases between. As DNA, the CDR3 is TGTGCCAGCAGCCAACAGGGGAAACCTGGAAACACCATATATTTT. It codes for CASSQQGKPGNTIYF.

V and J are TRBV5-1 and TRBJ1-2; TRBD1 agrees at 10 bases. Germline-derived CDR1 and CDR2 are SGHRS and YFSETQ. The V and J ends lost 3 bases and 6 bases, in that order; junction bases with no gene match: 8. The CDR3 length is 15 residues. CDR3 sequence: CASSSTPGQGNGYTF. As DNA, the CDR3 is TGCGCCAGCAGCTCTACCCCGGGACAGGGGAATGGCTACACCTTC.

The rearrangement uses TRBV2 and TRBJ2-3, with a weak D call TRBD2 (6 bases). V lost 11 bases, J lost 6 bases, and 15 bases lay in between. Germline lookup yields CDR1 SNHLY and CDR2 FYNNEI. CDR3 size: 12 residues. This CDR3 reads CAFSREGDTQYF. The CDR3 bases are TGTGCCTTCTCGCGGGAAGGGGATACGCAGTATTTT.

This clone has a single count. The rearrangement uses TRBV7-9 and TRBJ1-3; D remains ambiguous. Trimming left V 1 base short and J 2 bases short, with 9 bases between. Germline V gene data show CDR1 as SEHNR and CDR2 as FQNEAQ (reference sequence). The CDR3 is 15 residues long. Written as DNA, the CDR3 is TGTGCCAGCAGCTTAGGAGGGTACGCTGGAAACACCATATATTTT. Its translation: CASSLGGYAGNTIYF.

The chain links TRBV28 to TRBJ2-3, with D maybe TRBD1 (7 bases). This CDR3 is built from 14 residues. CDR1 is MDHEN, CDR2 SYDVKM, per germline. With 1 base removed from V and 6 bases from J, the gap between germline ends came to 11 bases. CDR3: CASSLSGGFDTQYF. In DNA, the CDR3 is TGTGCCAGCAGTTTATCAGGGGGGTTTGATACGCAGTATTTT.

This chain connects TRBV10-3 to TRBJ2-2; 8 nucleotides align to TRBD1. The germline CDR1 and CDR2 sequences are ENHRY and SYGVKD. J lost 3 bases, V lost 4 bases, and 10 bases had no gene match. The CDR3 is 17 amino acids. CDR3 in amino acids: CAISGGVGQEDTGELFF. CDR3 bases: TGTGCCATCAGTGGAGGGGTGGGACAGGAGGACACCGGGGAGCTGTTTTTT.

Here the CDR3 reads CASSSEARASNTGELFF. Here the CDR3 DNA reads TGTGCCAGCAGCTCCGAAGCCCGCGCTTCGAACACCGGGGAGCTGTTTTTT. The chain links TRBV7-3 to TRBJ2-2; D is uncertain. The V gene lost 4 bases and the J gene lost 0 bases, with 15 bases spanning the gap. Germline lookup yields CDR1 SGHTA and CDR2 FQGTGA. The CDR3 sequence is 17 residues long.

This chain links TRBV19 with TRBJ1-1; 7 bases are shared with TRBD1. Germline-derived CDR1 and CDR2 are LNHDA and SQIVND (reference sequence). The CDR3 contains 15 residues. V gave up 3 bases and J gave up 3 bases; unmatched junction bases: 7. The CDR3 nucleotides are TGTGCCAGTAGTATTGAGGGGGCGCGTTACACTGAAGCTTTCTTT. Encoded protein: CASSIEGARYTEAFF.

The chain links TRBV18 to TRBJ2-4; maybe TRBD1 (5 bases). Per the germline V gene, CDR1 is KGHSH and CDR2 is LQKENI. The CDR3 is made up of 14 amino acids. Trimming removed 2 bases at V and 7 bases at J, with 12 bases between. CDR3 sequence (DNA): TGTGCCAGCTCACCAGGGGCAGAGAATAACATTCAGTACTTC. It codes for CASSPGAENNIQYF. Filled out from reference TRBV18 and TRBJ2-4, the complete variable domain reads NAGVMQNPRHLVRRRGQEARLRCSPMKGHSHVYWYRQLPEEGLKFMVYLQKENIIDESGMPKERFSAEFPKEGPSILRIQQVVRGDSAAYFCASSPGAENNIQYFGAGTRLSVL.

The CDR3 DNA sequence: TGTGCCAGCAGCCCCACCTCTGCGGGGCAACAAGAGACCCAGTACTTC. It codes for CASSPTSAGQQETQYF. The chain is built from TRBV4-2 and TRBJ2-5; a possible D gene is TRBD2 (6 bases). Germline V CDR1 and CDR2: LGHNA, YNFKEQ. The CDR3 spans 16 residues. Trimming shortened V by 4 bases and J by 2 bases, and 17 bases separated the two germline ends.

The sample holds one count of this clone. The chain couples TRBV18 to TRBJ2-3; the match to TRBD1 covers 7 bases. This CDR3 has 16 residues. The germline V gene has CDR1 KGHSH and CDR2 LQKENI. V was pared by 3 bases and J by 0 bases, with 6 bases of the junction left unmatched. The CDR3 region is CASSPYRGTSTDTQYF. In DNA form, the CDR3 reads TGTGCCAGCTCACCGTACAGGGGTACTAGCACAGATACGCAGTATTTT.

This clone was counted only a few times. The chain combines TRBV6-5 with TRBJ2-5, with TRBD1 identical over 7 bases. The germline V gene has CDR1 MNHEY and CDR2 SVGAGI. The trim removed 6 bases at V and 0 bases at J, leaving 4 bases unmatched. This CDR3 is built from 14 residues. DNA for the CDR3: TGTGCCAGCAGGAGACAGGGAAACCAAGAGACCCAGTACTTC. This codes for CASRRQGNQETQYF.

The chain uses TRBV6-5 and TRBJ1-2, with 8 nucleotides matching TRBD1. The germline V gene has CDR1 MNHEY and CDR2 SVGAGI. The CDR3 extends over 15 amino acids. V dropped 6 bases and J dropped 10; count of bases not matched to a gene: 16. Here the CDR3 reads CASSYGQGGVFDYTF. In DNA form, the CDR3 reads TGTGCCAGCAGCTACGGACAGGGAGGGGTATTTGACTACACCTTC.

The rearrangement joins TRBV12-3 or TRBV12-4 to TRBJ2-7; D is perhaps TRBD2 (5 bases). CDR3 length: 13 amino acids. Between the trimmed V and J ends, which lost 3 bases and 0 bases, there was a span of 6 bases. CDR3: CASSLDSSYEQYF. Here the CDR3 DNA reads TGTGCCAGCAGTTTGGACTCCTCCTACGAGCAGTACTTC.

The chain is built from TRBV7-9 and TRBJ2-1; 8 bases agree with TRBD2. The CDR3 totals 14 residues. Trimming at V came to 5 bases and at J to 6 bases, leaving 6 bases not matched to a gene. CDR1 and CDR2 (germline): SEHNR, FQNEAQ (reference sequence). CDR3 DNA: TGTGCCAGCAGCGCCAGCGGGGGACTCAATGAGCAGTTCTTC. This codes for CASSASGGLNEQFF.

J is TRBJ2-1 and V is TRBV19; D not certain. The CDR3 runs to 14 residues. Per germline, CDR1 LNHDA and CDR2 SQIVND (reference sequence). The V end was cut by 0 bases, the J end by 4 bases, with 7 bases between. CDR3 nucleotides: TGTGCCAGTAGTATAGATCGCCGGTACAATGAGCAGTTCTTC. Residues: CASSIDRRYNEQFF.

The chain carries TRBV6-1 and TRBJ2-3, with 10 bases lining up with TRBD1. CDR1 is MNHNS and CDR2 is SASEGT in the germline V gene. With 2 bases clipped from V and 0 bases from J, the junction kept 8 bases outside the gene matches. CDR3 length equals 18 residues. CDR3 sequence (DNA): TGTGCCAGCAGTGAATGGGGGACAGGGGTTGCGAGCACAGATACGCAGTATTTT. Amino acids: CASSEWGTGVASTDTQYF.

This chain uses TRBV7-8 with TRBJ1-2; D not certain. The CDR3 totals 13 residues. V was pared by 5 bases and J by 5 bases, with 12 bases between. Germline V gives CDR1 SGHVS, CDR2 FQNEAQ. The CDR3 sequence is CASSIQQDYGYTF. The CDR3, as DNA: TGTGCCAGCAGCATACAGCAAGATTATGGCTACACCTTC. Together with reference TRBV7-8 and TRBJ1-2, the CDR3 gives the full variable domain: GAGVSQSPRYKVAKRGQDVALRCDPISGHVSLFWYQQALGQGPEFLTYFQNEAQLDKSGLPSDRFFAERPEGSVSTLKIQRTQQEDSAVYLCASSIQQDYGYTFGSGTRLTVV.

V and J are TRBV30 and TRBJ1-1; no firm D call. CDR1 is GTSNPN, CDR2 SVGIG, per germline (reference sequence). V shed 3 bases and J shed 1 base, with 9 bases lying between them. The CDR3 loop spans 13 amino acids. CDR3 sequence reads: CAWSGLRNTEAFF. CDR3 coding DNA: TGTGCCTGGAGCGGACTGAGGAACACTGAAGCTTTCTTT.

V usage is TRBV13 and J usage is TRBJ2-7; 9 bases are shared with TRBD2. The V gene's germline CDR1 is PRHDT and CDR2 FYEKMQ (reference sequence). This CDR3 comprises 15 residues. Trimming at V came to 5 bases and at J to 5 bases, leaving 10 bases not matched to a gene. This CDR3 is CASSPTRGGLDEQYF. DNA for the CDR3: TGTGCCAGCAGCCCCACGCGGGGGGGCCTCGACGAGCAGTACTTC. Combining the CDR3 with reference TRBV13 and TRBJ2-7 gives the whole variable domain AAGVIQSPRHLIKEKRETATLKCYPIPRHDTVYWYQQGPGQDPQFLISFYEKMQSDKGSIPDRFSAQQFSDYHSELNMSSLELGDSALYFCASSPTRGGLDEQYFGPGTRLTVT.

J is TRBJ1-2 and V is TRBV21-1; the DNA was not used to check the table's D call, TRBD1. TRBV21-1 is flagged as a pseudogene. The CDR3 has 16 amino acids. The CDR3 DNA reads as TGTGCCAGCAGCAGGGCCAAGACAGATTTTAACTATGGCTACACCTTC. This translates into CASSRAKTDFNYGYTF.

The CDR3 DNA sequence: TGTGCCAGCACCGGGGGGCTGGATGAGCAGTTCTTC. Protein product: CASTGGLDEQFF. This chain connects TRBV28 to TRBJ2-1, with D possibly being TRBD2 (7 bases). The CDR3 contains 12 residues. V was pared by 7 bases and J by 8 bases, with 12 bases between. In germline, CDR1 is MDHEN, CDR2 SYDVKM. Full variable domain (missing parts from reference TRBV28 and TRBJ2-1): DVKVTQSSRYLVKRTGEKVFLECVQDMDHENMFWYRQDPGLGLRLIYFSYDVKMKEKGDIPEGYSVSREKKERFSLILESASTNQTSMYLCASTGGLDEQFFGPGTRLTVL.

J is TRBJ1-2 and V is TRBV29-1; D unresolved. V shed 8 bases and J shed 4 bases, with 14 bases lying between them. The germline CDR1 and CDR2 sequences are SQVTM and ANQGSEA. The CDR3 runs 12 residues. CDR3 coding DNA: TGCAGCTTCCGGGGTGGTACCTATGGCTACACCTTC. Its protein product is CSFRGGTYGYTF.

The CDR3 here is CASSLGHSLGELFF. In nucleotides, the CDR3 is TGTGCCAGCAGCTTAGGACACTCTTTGGGGGAGCTGTTTTTT. The chain links TRBV7-9 to TRBJ2-2; D not resolved. The CDR3 is 14 amino acids. V lost 1 base to trimming and J lost 8 bases, with 11 bases between them. Germline V gene sequence: CDR1 SEHNR, CDR2 FQNEAQ (reference sequence).